The rows below give T cell receptor beta chains drawn from one sample of a study of graft-versus-host responses after intestinal transplantation. No antigen has been assigned to these receptors. Clones were read by immunoSEQ multiplex PCR, and TCRdb kept only the in-frame ones, dropping some. The sample yields 85,000 to 100,000 clones, roughly 92% seen once. The source material was unstimulated CD8+ T cells sorted from spleen or lymph node cells, sampled before transplant. The source of these receptors is a human donor who was the organ donor for an intestinal transplant. The CDR3 runs from the conserved cysteine through the conserved F or W. The order of the fields is CDR3 protein, CDR3 DNA, J gene, D gene, V gene, clone size. D genes are given only for firm matches. For some rows the clone size is stated as once, few or many, or as a class when expanded; others skip it.

cdr3_aa: CASSHREETQYF; cdr3_nt: TGTGCCAGCAGCCACAGGGAAGAGACCCAGTACTTC; j_call: TRBJ2-5; d_call: .; v_call: TRBV5-5; clone_size: .
cdr3_aa: CASRETVGYGYTF; cdr3_nt: TGTGCCAGCAGAGAGACAGTGGGCTATGGCTACACCTTC; j_call: TRBJ1-2; d_call: .; v_call: TRBV6-5; clone_size: .
cdr3_aa: CATTGTGGSRSTYEQYF; cdr3_nt: TGTGCCACGACCGGGACGGGGGGGTCACGATCAACCTACGAGCAGTACTTC; j_call: TRBJ2-7; d_call: TRBD2; v_call: TRBV30; clone_size: .
cdr3_aa: CASSLSMGRKNGYTF; cdr3_nt: TGTGCCAGCAGCTTAAGTATGGGCAGGAAGAATGGCTACACCTTC; j_call: TRBJ1-2; d_call: .; v_call: TRBV7-9; clone_size: .
cdr3_aa: CASSGTRDRAENEQFF; cdr3_nt: TGTGCCAGCAGCGGAACCAGGGACAGGGCAGAGAATGAGCAGTTCTTC; j_call: TRBJ2-1; d_call: TRBD1; v_call: TRBV7-9; clone_size: once
cdr3_aa: CASSAGYAQETQYF; cdr3_nt: TGTGCCAGCAGTGCGGGCTATGCCCAAGAGACCCAGTACTTC; j_call: TRBJ2-5; d_call: .; v_call: TRBV6-5; clone_size: .
cdr3_aa: CASSLGSGTEAFF; cdr3_nt: TGTGCCAGCAGTTTAGGGTCCGGGACTGAAGCTTTCTTT; j_call: TRBJ1-1; d_call: .; v_call: TRBV28; clone_size: .
cdr3_aa: CASSPGQAVWGVEAFF; cdr3_nt: TGTGCCAGCTCACCGGGACAGGCGGTATGGGGTGTTGAAGCTTTCTTT; j_call: TRBJ1-1; d_call: TRBD1; v_call: TRBV18; clone_size: .
cdr3_aa: CASSVAFYSYTF; cdr3_nt: TGTGCCAGCAGCGTGGCATTCTATAGCTACACCTTC; j_call: TRBJ1-2; d_call: .; v_call: TRBV5-4; clone_size: .
cdr3_aa: CAWAQGDGYTF; cdr3_nt: TGTGCCTGGGCACAGGGCGATGGCTACACCTTC; j_call: TRBJ1-2; d_call: .; v_call: TRBV30; clone_size: once
cdr3_aa: CASSLAGGEQYF; cdr3_nt: TGCGCCAGCAGCTTGGCGGGGGGCGAGCAGTACTTC; j_call: TRBJ2-7; d_call: TRBD2; v_call: TRBV5-1; clone_size: .
cdr3_aa: CASSQVRFFVGHPNTEAFF; cdr3_nt: TGTGCCAGCAGCCAAGTTAGGTTTTTTGTGGGACACCCGAACACTGAAGCTTTCTTT; j_call: TRBJ1-1; d_call: .; v_call: TRBV4-2; clone_size: .
cdr3_aa: CASSLPAGSETQYF; cdr3_nt: TGTGCCAGCAGCTTGCCGGCAGGGTCGGAGACCCAGTACTTC; j_call: TRBJ2-5; d_call: .; v_call: TRBV5-8; clone_size: .
cdr3_aa: CAWSVLGETQYF; cdr3_nt: TGTGCCTGGAGCGTCCTGGGCGAGACCCAGTACTTC; j_call: TRBJ2-5; d_call: .; v_call: TRBV30; clone_size: .
cdr3_aa: CASSEYGRTEAFF; cdr3_nt: TGTGCCAGCAGTGAATATGGCAGGACTGAAGCTTTCTTT; j_call: TRBJ1-1; d_call: .; v_call: TRBV25-1; clone_size: .
cdr3_aa: CASSQASGRSYEQYF; cdr3_nt: TGTGCCAGCAGCCAAGCTAGCGGGAGGTCCTACGAGCAGTACTTC; j_call: TRBJ2-7; d_call: TRBD2; v_call: TRBV4-2; clone_size: .
cdr3_aa: CASSPPTQTGAQETQYF; cdr3_nt: TGTGCCAGCTCACCACCAACCCAGACAGGGGCCCAAGAGACCCAGTACTTC; j_call: TRBJ2-5; d_call: TRBD1; v_call: TRBV18; clone_size: .
cdr3_aa: CASNVDTHYEQYF; cdr3_nt: TGTGCCAGCAATGTCGACACCCACTACGAGCAGTACTTC; j_call: TRBJ2-7; d_call: .; v_call: TRBV5-4; clone_size: .
cdr3_aa: CASSELRGQPDTF; cdr3_nt: TGTGCCAGCAGTGAATTAAGGGGGCAGCCAGACACCTTC; j_call: TRBJ1-2; d_call: TRBD1; v_call: TRBV2; clone_size: .
cdr3_aa: CASSLSAAPYEQYF; cdr3_nt: TGTGCCAGCAGTTTATCGGCAGCGCCCTACGAGCAGTACTTC; j_call: TRBJ2-7; d_call: .; v_call: TRBV28; clone_size: .
cdr3_aa: CASSLTGGPITDTQYF; cdr3_nt: TGTGCCAGCAGTTTAACGGGAGGGCCAATCACAGATACGCAGTATTTT; j_call: TRBJ2-3; d_call: TRBD2; v_call: TRBV28; clone_size: .
cdr3_aa: CASLASGRASYNEQFF; cdr3_nt: TGTGCCAGCCTGGCTAGCGGGAGGGCCTCCTACAATGAGCAGTTCTTC; j_call: TRBJ2-1; d_call: TRBD2; v_call: TRBV9; clone_size: .
cdr3_aa: CASSYTGTLNNEQFF; cdr3_nt: TGTGCCAGCAGTTACACCGGGACACTCAACAATGAGCAGTTCTTC; j_call: TRBJ2-1; d_call: .; v_call: TRBV27; clone_size: .
cdr3_aa: CASTKQGYSNQPQHF; cdr3_nt: TGTGCCAGCACTAAACAGGGGTATAGCAATCAGCCCCAGCATTTT; j_call: TRBJ1-5; d_call: .; v_call: TRBV21-1; clone_size: .
cdr3_aa: CASRDLNTEAFF; cdr3_nt: TGTGCCAGTAGGGACTTGAACACTGAAGCTTTCTTT; j_call: TRBJ1-1; d_call: .; v_call: TRBV19; clone_size: .
cdr3_aa: CASSPVGQPSRLSYEQYF; cdr3_nt: TGTGCCAGCAGCCCGGTCGGACAGCCCTCGAGGCTCTCCTACGAGCAGTACTTC; j_call: TRBJ2-7; d_call: .; v_call: TRBV13; clone_size: .
cdr3_aa: CASSIETGVNTEAFF; cdr3_nt: TGTGCCAGTAGTATTGAGACAGGGGTGAACACTGAAGCTTTCTTT; j_call: TRBJ1-1; d_call: TRBD1; v_call: TRBV19; clone_size: .
cdr3_aa: CASGGGYGYTF; cdr3_nt: TGTGCCAGCGGGGGGGGCTATGGCTACACCTTC; j_call: TRBJ1-2; d_call: .; v_call: TRBV9; clone_size: .
cdr3_aa: CASRCTRDFRGANVLTF; cdr3_nt: TGTGCCAGCAGATGTACCCGGGACTTTCGCGGGGCCAACGTCCTGACTTTC; j_call: TRBJ2-6; d_call: .; v_call: TRBV6-4; clone_size: once
cdr3_aa: CASNSKGRPYEQYF; cdr3_nt: TGTGCCAGCAACTCCAAGGGGAGGCCCTACGAGCAGTACTTC; j_call: TRBJ2-7; d_call: .; v_call: TRBV25-1; clone_size: once
cdr3_aa: CASSKAEGSYGYTF; cdr3_nt: TGTGCCAGCAGCAAAGCGGAGGGCAGCTATGGCTACACCTTC; j_call: TRBJ1-2; d_call: .; v_call: TRBV21-1; clone_size: .
cdr3_aa: CASSVGGGDTEAFF; cdr3_nt: TGTGCCAGCAGTGTGGGGGGGGGTGACACTGAAGCTTTCTTT; j_call: TRBJ1-1; d_call: .; v_call: TRBV27; clone_size: .
cdr3_aa: CASSLLGYEQYF; cdr3_nt: TGTGCCAGCAGCTTACTAGGCTACGAGCAGTACTTC; j_call: TRBJ2-7; d_call: .; v_call: TRBV5-4; clone_size: .
cdr3_aa: CASSRPGTSVWETQYF; cdr3_nt: TGTGCCAGCAGCCGACCCGGGACTAGTGTTTGGGAGACCCAGTACTTC; j_call: TRBJ2-5; d_call: TRBD2; v_call: TRBV5-6; clone_size: .
cdr3_aa: CASSSAWGGFTEAFF; cdr3_nt: TGTGCCAGCAGCTCAGCGTGGGGGGGATTCACTGAAGCTTTCTTT; j_call: TRBJ1-1; d_call: .; v_call: TRBV7-6; clone_size: once
cdr3_aa: CASSVDLATEQYF; cdr3_nt: TGTGCCAGCAGCGTAGACCTAGCCACCGAGCAGTACTTC; j_call: TRBJ2-7; d_call: .; v_call: TRBV9; clone_size: .